This T cell receptor beta chain was identified during a study of blood T cell repertoires in COVID-19. This clone was detected only once. CDR3 length: 13 residues. Germline V gene lookup returns CDR1 LNHDA and CDR2 SQIVND (reference sequence). V lost 5 bases, J lost 3 bases, and 10 bases lay in between. Profiled with immunoSEQ multiplex PCR; TCRdb holds only in-frame clones, not every one. This table holds approximately 210,000 clones, around 86% found once. The sequence came from a woman aged 45 to 65 with acute COVID-19. V is TRBV19 and J is TRBJ2-5; D is possibly TRBD1 (5 bases). The sequencing input was PBMCs or T cells enriched from blood (not recorded which). The CDR3 spells CASSGASKETQYF. The CDR3, as DNA: TGTGCCAGTAGTGGGGCATCCAAAGAGACCCAGTACTTC.